The 3 T cell receptor beta chains listed next were all sequenced from one sample in a study of beta chain features in type 1 diabetes. No antigens are known for them. Notes on the study in general: Shortening of TCRB CDR3s, moderate but significant, appeared in all four CD4+ subsets of Type 1 diabetes patients.

What was sequenced were expressed TCRB transcripts, since all of the isolated RNA had been reverse transcribed. The table came from immunoSEQ multiplex PCR; TCRdb's copy has only in-frame clones and leaves some out. The repertoire consists of 400,000 or so clones, with 9.6% occurring once and the leading ten covering roughly 0.6%. The material sequenced was central memory CD4+ T cells from blood. These TCRs come from a man between 25 and 39 years old with type 1 diabetes.

This clone was counted a few times. The chain has TRBV5-4 and TRBJ2-4; 9 bases are a match to TRBD1. Trimming at V came to 4 bases and at J to 1 base, leaving 12 bases not matched to a gene. The length of the CDR3 is 18 residues. In germline, CDR1 is SGHNT, CDR2 YYREEE (reference sequence). CDR3 loop: CASSGPSRDREAKNIQYF. Written as DNA, the CDR3 is TGTGCCAGCAGCGGACCGAGCCGGGACAGGGAGGCCAAAAACATTCAGTACTTC.

The chain has TRBV28 and TRBJ1-2; D remains unclear. Trimming cost V 7 bases and J 8 bases, with 17 bases left between them. Germline assignment: CDR1 MDHEN and CDR2 SYDVKM. This CDR3 is built from 13 residues. This chain's CDR3 is CASISSTLGGYTF. The CDR3 nucleotides are TGTGCCAGCATCTCGTCCACACTTGGGGGCTACACCTTC.

The chain has TRBV27 and TRBJ2-5; TRBD1 aligns across 7 bases. The CDR3 is 14 residues long. CDR1 and CDR2 (germline): MNHEY, SMNVEV (reference sequence). V gave up 5 bases and J gave up 3 bases; unmatched junction bases: 6. The CDR3 spells CASSPQGTEETQYF. CDR3 DNA: TGTGCCAGCAGTCCACAGGGGACAGAAGAGACCCAGTACTTC.